The 25 T cell receptor beta chains presented below share a single source sample, sequenced in a study of shared clonotypes between healthy human individuals. The repertoire was sequenced with immunoSEQ multiplex PCR; TCRdb's copy has only in-frame clones and lacks some. The data contain millions of clones, about 92% of them singletons. What was sequenced was naive CD4+ T cells sorted from blood. Subset indicated: CD45RA+ positively selected. These receptors all come from a man aged 18 to 30 in good health.

V is TRBV5-1 and J is TRBJ1-2; unclear D gene. Germline V gene data show CDR1 as SGHRS and CDR2 as YFSETQ. V was trimmed by 2 bases and J by 5 bases, leaving 10 bases between them. The CDR3 runs to 13 residues. DNA of the CDR3: TGCGCCAGCAGCTTCTACAGAAGATATGGCTACACCTTC. This translates into CASSFYRRYGYTF.

This chain joins TRBV10-3 and TRBJ1-6; possible D gene TRBD1, 5 bases. The V gene's germline CDR1 is ENHRY and CDR2 SYGVKD. The CDR3 extends over 13 amino acids. V lost 0 bases and J 10 bases, leaving 7 bases between the germline ends. The DNA for the CDR3 is TGTGCCATCAGTGAGTCCAGGGCCTCACCCCTCCACTTT. Translated: CAISESRASPLHF.

The CDR3 coding sequence is TGTGCCAGCAGCCCGAGACTAGGGGGGGTTTACGAGCAGTACTTC. It specifies CASSPRLGGVYEQYF. This chain links TRBV5-6 with TRBJ2-7, with D perhaps TRBD2 (7 bases). Trimming removed 4 bases at V and 4 bases at J, with 18 bases between. The germline gives CDR1 SGHDT, CDR2 YYEEEE. The CDR3 extends over 15 amino acids.

The chain employs TRBV5-4 and TRBJ2-2; no clear D gene. CDR3 length: 13 amino acids. Germline values: CDR1 SGHNT, CDR2 YYREEE (reference sequence). V shed 5 bases and J shed 7 bases, with 12 bases lying between them. CDR3: CASSIYVGGELFF. The CDR3 DNA reads as TGTGCCAGCAGTATCTACGTCGGCGGGGAGCTGTTTTTT.

This clone showed up just a few times. The chain employs TRBV2 and TRBJ1-6; no definite D call. Trimming shortened V by 6 bases and J by 6 bases, and 15 bases separated the two germline ends. This CDR3 has 15 amino acids. The V gene's germline CDR1 is SNHLY and CDR2 FYNNEI. CDR3 DNA: TGTGCCAGCAGGGAGCGTGGAGAGGGTAATTCACCCCTCCACTTT. Translation: CASRERGEGNSPLHF. The variable domain in full, with the rest retrieved from reference TRBV2 and TRBJ1-6, is EPEVTQTPSHQVTQMGQEVILRCVPISNHLYFYWYRQILGQKVEFLVSFYNNEISEKSEIFDDQFSVERPDGSNFTLKIRSTKLEDSAMYFCASRERGEGNSPLHFGNGTRLTVT.

The chain joins TRBV6-1 to TRBJ1-4; 11 bases are a match to TRBD1. Per germline, CDR1 MNHNS and CDR2 SASEGT. CDR3 length equals 19 residues. Trimming removed 3 bases from V and 4 bases from J; junction bases left unmatched: 13. DNA of the CDR3: TGTGCCAGCAGTGATGGTGGACAGGGGGCTCCCATTGGTAATGAAAAACTGTTTTTT. This sequence encodes CASSDGGQGAPIGNEKLFF.

The chain has TRBV6-5 and TRBJ1-1; D not certain. Trimming took 6 bases from V and 0 from J, leaving 14 bases between them. Germline V gene sequence: CDR1 MNHEY, CDR2 SVGAGI. CDR3 length equals 15 residues. CDR3 nucleotide sequence: TGTGCCAGCAGAGTGTCCGGCCCTGTGAACACTGAAGCTTTCTTT. Residues: CASRVSGPVNTEAFF.

J is TRBJ1-1 and V is TRBV6-6, with D hard to call. From germline, CDR1 is MNHNY and CDR2 SVGAGI (reference sequence). This CDR3 has 13 residues. V was trimmed by 5 bases and J by 7 bases, leaving 14 bases between them. The CDR3 nucleotides read TGTGCCAGCAGTGCCCTCCGAGGAAATGAAGCTTTCTTT. Protein sequence: CASSALRGNEAFF.

This sequence joins TRBV7-9 and TRBJ1-1; no reliable D call. Germline V gives CDR1 SEHNR, CDR2 FQNEAQ (reference sequence). This CDR3 comprises 12 residues. V lost 4 bases to trimming and J lost 2 bases, with 5 bases between them. CDR3 region: CASSSHNTEAFF. CDR3 nucleotide sequence: TGTGCCAGCAGCTCACATAACACTGAAGCTTTCTTT.

The chain has TRBV18 and TRBJ2-5; 10 bases are shared with TRBD1. Germline CDR1 is KGHSH and CDR2 is LQKENI. The CDR3 has 15 amino acids. V was pared by 3 bases and J by 5 bases, with 6 bases of the junction left unmatched. The CDR3 spells CASSPGTGEWETQYF. CDR3 in DNA: TGTGCCAGCTCACCCGGGACAGGGGAATGGGAGACCCAGTACTTC.

The chain carries TRBV10-3 and TRBJ2-5; D might be TRBD1 (6 bases). The J call may not be correct, given that the DNA end is closer to TRBJ2-7. This CDR3 spans 15 amino acids. CDR1 is ENHRY, CDR2 SYGVKD, per germline. CDR3 sequence (DNA): TGTGCCATCATCCTAACGGACAGCGGAGCCTACGAGCAGTACTTC. Its protein is CAIILTDSGAYEQYF.

This chain links TRBV30 with TRBJ1-2, with D possibly TRBD1 on 6 matching bases. Germline-derived CDR1 and CDR2 are GTSNPN and SVGIG (reference sequence). The CDR3 covers 14 residues. V lost 5 bases and J lost 4, with 17 bases in between. The CDR3 loop reads CAWAPGTSLYGYTF. The CDR3 nucleotides are TGTGCCTGGGCACCCGGGACATCTCTCTATGGCTACACCTTC.

The chain links TRBV18 to TRBJ1-5, with D possibly being TRBD1 (5 bases). This CDR3 comprises 16 residues. Trimming pared 3 bases from V and 2 bases from J, leaving 14 bases between. Germline V lookup: CDR1 KGHSH, CDR2 LQKENI. The CDR3 sequence is CASSPSEWGGNQPQHF. The CDR3, as DNA: TGTGCCAGCTCACCCTCAGAGTGGGGCGGCAATCAGCCCCAGCATTTT.

As to this clone: The same CDR3 also results from other DNA sequences found in this sample. The chain is built from TRBV7-9 and TRBJ2-7; D not certain. The CDR3 totals 14 residues. Looked up from germline, CDR1 is SEHNR and CDR2 is FQNEAQ (reference sequence). The V and J ends lost 5 bases and 2 bases respectively, with 13 bases between them. As DNA, the CDR3 is TGTGCCAGCAGCCCGGATAGGGTTCCCTACGAGCAGTACTTC. Translated, it gives CASSPDRVPYEQYF.

With regard to this clone: One end of the junction varies from germline; a read error may be responsible. J is TRBJ2-1 and V is TRBV6-1; TRBD2 aligns across 11 bases. The CDR3 sequence is 15 residues long. In germline, CDR1 is MNHNS, CDR2 SASEGT. CDR3 protein: CASTELAGVPNEQFF. CDR3 nucleotides: TGTGCCAGCACTGAACTAGCGGGGGTACCCAATGAGCAGTTCTTC.

The genes are TRBV5-4 and TRBJ2-2, with D possibly TRBD1 on 6 matching bases. Germline lookup yields CDR1 SGHNT and CDR2 YYREEE (reference sequence). Trimming pared 0 bases from V and 6 bases from J, leaving 15 bases between. CDR3 length: 16 residues. The CDR3 is CASSLVSGASAGELFF. The CDR3 nucleotides are TGTGCCAGCAGCTTGGTTTCAGGGGCCAGTGCCGGGGAGCTGTTTTTT.

V gene TRBV9 combines with J gene TRBJ2-3; the D call may be TRBD1 or TRBD2 (5 bases each). Germline lookup yields CDR1 SGDLS and CDR2 YYNGEE. Between the trimmed V and J ends, which lost 3 bases and 0 bases, there was a span of 11 bases. The CDR3 runs 15 residues. The DNA for the CDR3 is TGTGCCAGCAGCGACGGGACCCCCAGCACAGATACGCAGTATTTT. Amino acids: CASSDGTPSTDTQYF.

This rearrangement joins TRBV5-4 to TRBJ2-7; 13 bases map to TRBD2. The V gene end was trimmed by 4 bases and the J gene end by 6 bases; junction bases not matched to a gene: 10. Germline-derived CDR1 and CDR2 are SGHNT and YYREEE (reference sequence). The CDR3 has 16 amino acids. CDR3 DNA sequence: TGTGCCAGCAGCGCCGGCGGACTAGCGGGAGTTGGCGAGCAGTACTTC. Its translation: CASSAGGLAGVGEQYF.

This chain uses TRBV10-3 with TRBJ2-3; D is possibly TRBD2 (5 bases). From germline, CDR1 is ENHRY and CDR2 SYGVKD. V was trimmed by 0 bases and J by 0 bases, leaving 7 bases between them. The CDR3 spans 15 residues. The CDR3 region has the DNA TGTGCCATCAGTGAGTCGCGGGTGAGCACAGATACGCAGTATTTT. Translated: CAISESRVSTDTQYF.

The chain joins TRBV10-1 to TRBJ2-7; 7 bases agree with TRBD1. Germline CDR1 is WNHNN and CDR2 is SYGVQD (reference sequence). Unmatched junction bases numbered 3, after V lost 6 bases and J lost 4 bases. CDR3 length equals 12 residues. DNA for the CDR3: TGCGCCAGCAGCGGGACAGTTTACGAGCAGTACTTC. Its protein is CASSGTVYEQYF.

This rearrangement joins TRBV5-1 to TRBJ2-7, with 11 bases that match TRBD1. The trim removed 4 bases at V and 8 bases at J, leaving 14 bases unmatched. Germline V CDR1 and CDR2: SGHRS, YFSETQ. There are 16 residues in the CDR3. CDR3 DNA: TGCGCCAGCAGCCAGGACAGGGGGCAACCTCCCAACCAGCAGTACTTC. Residues: CASSQDRGQPPNQQYF.

The rearrangement links TRBV4-2 to TRBJ2-3; tentatively, D is TRBD2 (5 bases). The CDR3 sequence is 17 residues long. V lost 5 bases to trimming and J lost 3 bases, with 21 bases between them. The germline gives CDR1 LGHNA, CDR2 YNFKEQ. CDR3 sequence (DNA): TGTGCCAGCAGCTTGCCCGGTCGGGGAAAGAGGACAGATACGCAGTATTTT. This gives the protein CASSLPGRGKRTDTQYF.

The V and J genes are TRBV6-6 and TRBJ2-1; 10 nucleotides align to TRBD2. This CDR3 has 16 amino acids. V trimming: 0 bases; J trimming: 3 bases; junction bases outside the gene matches: 2. Germline CDR1 and CDR2: MNHNY and SVGAGI (reference sequence). CDR3 bases: TGTGCCAGCAGTTACTCCCTAGCGGGGGACTACAATGAGCAGTTCTTC. Protein product: CASSYSLAGDYNEQFF.

This chain joins TRBV30 and TRBJ2-1; 7 bases agree with TRBD1. V dropped 0 bases and J dropped 3; count of bases not matched to a gene: 2. The CDR3 runs 14 residues. Germline values: CDR1 GTSNPN, CDR2 SVGIG (reference sequence). For the CDR3, the DNA is TGTGCCTGGAGTGTAACAGGGGTCTACAATGAGCAGTTCTTC. Amino acid sequence: CAWSVTGVYNEQFF.

This chain uses TRBV7-3 with TRBJ2-4; 8 bases are a match to TRBD2. The CDR3 has 16 residues. V was pared by 5 bases and J by 0 bases, with 6 bases of the junction left unmatched. Germline V gives CDR1 SGHTA, CDR2 FQGTGA. CDR3 DNA sequence: TGTGCCAGCAGCCCAACGGGGGGGCTAGCCAAAAACATTCAGTACTTC. Translated: CASSPTGGLAKNIQYF.